The next 2 T cell receptor beta chains were all read from a single sample in a study of blood T cells in healthy people across ages. Together with a sample-barcoded 5' primer, a J-beta primer mix was included in a second PCR lasting about 6 to 11 cycles. TCRdb re-analysed the 5' RACE reads in MiXCR, keeping a single row per CDR3 protein. The sample lists hundreds of thousands of distinct CDR3 sequences, less than 35% occurring once. The source material was blood. All receptors come from a woman at least 80 years old in good health.

This clonotype showed up many times. The rearrangement joins TRBV20-1 to TRBJ2-1, with 8 nucleotides matching TRBD1. Trimming removed 5 bases from V and 7 bases from J; junction bases left unmatched: 16. The CDR3 length is 16 residues. Germline CDR1 reads DFQATT; CDR2 reads SNEGSKA (reference sequence). The CDR3 bases are TGCAGTGCTCCTGTAAAACGGACAGGGCAGAGGAATGAGCAGTTCTTC. As protein: CSAPVKRTGQRNEQFF.

This clonotype appeared a few times. A read error is possible here, since a much larger clone lies one base away. V is TRBV7-3 and J is TRBJ2-7; no definite D call. V lost 0 bases, J lost 7 bases, and 10 bases lay in between. The CDR3 totals 13 residues. The germline V gene has CDR1 SGHTA and CDR2 FQGTGA. CDR3 coding DNA: TGTGCCAGCAGCTTAACAGCAGCCGATGAGCAGTACTTC. This codes for CASSLTAADEQYF.